These 10 T cell receptor beta chains were sequenced from one sample in a study of blood T cell repertoires in COVID-19. The assay was immunoSEQ multiplex PCR, and TCRdb's table has in-frame clones only and misses some. The data hold 200,000 to 300,000 clones, with around 80% observed a single time. Sequences were obtained from peripheral blood. The source is a man in his 60s with acute or convalescent COVID-19.

This chain joins TRBV2 and TRBJ1-3; no firm D call. CDR1 is SNHLY and CDR2 is FYNNEI in the germline V gene. This CDR3 has 13 residues. V gave up 3 bases and J gave up 0 bases, with 3 bases separating them. The CDR3 spells CASSESSGNTIYF. In DNA form, the CDR3 reads TGTGCCAGCAGTGAGAGCTCTGGAAACACCATATATTTT.

This clone appeared once. The V and J genes are TRBV20-1 and TRBJ2-5; no reliable D call. The V and J ends lost 1 base and 4 bases respectively, with 4 bases between them. CDR3 length equals 11 residues. The germline V gene has CDR1 DFQATT and CDR2 SNEGSKA (reference sequence). The CDR3 region has the DNA TGCAGTGCTAGAGGAGGAGAGACCCAGTACTTC. It encodes CSARGGETQYF.

The chain joins TRBV28 to TRBJ2-2; 8 bases fit TRBD1. This CDR3 has 18 amino acids. Germline CDR1 is MDHEN and CDR2 is SYDVKM. Germline trimming cut 2 bases from V and 2 bases from J; bases unmatched to any gene: 10. The CDR3 DNA is TGTGCCAGCAGTTTACGCCAGGGGGCTCTCCTCAACACCGGGGAGCTGTTTTTT. Its translation is CASSLRQGALLNTGELFF.

This clone was seen more than once but under ten times. The chain links TRBV30 to TRBJ2-2, with 9 positions matching TRBD1. Germline assignment: CDR1 GTSNPN and CDR2 SVGIG (reference sequence). With 4 bases clipped from V and 3 bases from J, the junction kept 6 bases outside the gene matches. This CDR3 region has 15 residues. The CDR3 sequence: CAWTYRDRDTGELFF. The CDR3 coding sequence is TGTGCCTGGACCTACAGGGACAGGGACACCGGGGAGCTGTTTTTT.

This chain links TRBV7-2 with TRBJ2-7, with TRBD1 matching 8 bases. Germline CDR1 is SGHTA and CDR2 is FQGNSA. V dropped 2 bases and J dropped 2; count of bases not matched to a gene: 5. CDR3 length equals 15 residues. The CDR3 spells CASSLYMTGAYEQYF. The CDR3 DNA reads TGTGCCAGCAGCTTATATATGACAGGGGCCTACGAGCAGTACTTC.

This chain links TRBV10-3 with TRBJ1-3; D ambiguous. The CDR3 is made up of 12 amino acids. Germline-derived CDR1 and CDR2 are ENHRY and SYGVKD. The V end lost 6 bases, the J end lost 1 base, and 4 bases lay between the germline ends. The CDR3 region has the DNA TGTGCCATCAGGCAGTCTGGAAACACCATATATTTT. Its protein is CAIRQSGNTIYF.

V usage is TRBV5-4 and J usage is TRBJ1-3; tentatively, D is TRBD1 (6 bases). The CDR3 extends over 14 amino acids. Germline V gives CDR1 SGHNT, CDR2 YYREEE (reference sequence). The V and J ends lost 4 bases and 1 base respectively, with 9 bases between them. CDR3 residues: CASSQTGSGNTIYF. The CDR3 nucleotides are TGTGCCAGCAGCCAGACAGGTTCTGGAAACACCATATATTTT.

The chain is built from TRBV11-2 and TRBJ2-7; TRBD2 agrees at 9 bases. The junction had 7 bases not matched to a gene; V was cut back by 7 bases and J by 0 bases. The CDR3 runs 15 residues. Germline CDR1 SGHAT, CDR2 FQNNGV. The CDR3 DNA is TGTGCCAGCACCTCGGCGGGGGGGTACTCCTACGAGCAGTACTTC. Protein: CASTSAGGYSYEQYF. The complete variable domain, with remaining parts taken from reference TRBV11-2 and TRBJ2-7, reads EAGVAQSPRYKIIEKRQSVAFWCNPISGHATLYWYQQILGQGPKLLIQFQNNGVVDDSQLPKDRFSAERLKGVDSTLKIQPAKLEDSAVYLCASTSAGGYSYEQYFGPGTRLTVT.

This sequence joins TRBV6-5 and TRBJ1-2; tentatively, D is TRBD1 (5 bases). Between the trimmed V and J ends, which lost 7 bases and 5 bases, there was a span of 14 bases. Germline CDR1 is MNHEY and CDR2 is SVGAGI. The CDR3 runs 13 residues. The CDR3 region is CASMGRVPYGYTF. The CDR3 region has the DNA TGTGCCAGCATGGGCAGGGTGCCGTATGGCTACACCTTC.

The CDR3 region has the DNA TGTGCCAGCAGCCAAGAACAGGGGCTGGATCAGCCCCAGCATTTT. Its translation: CASSQEQGLDQPQHF. This chain connects TRBV3-1 (or the pseudogene TRBV3-2) to TRBJ1-5; 7 bases fit TRBD1. CDR3 length: 15 residues. Germline CDR1 and CDR2: LGHDT and YNNKEL (reference sequence). Trimming cost V 0 bases and J 5 bases; bases outside gene matches: 4.